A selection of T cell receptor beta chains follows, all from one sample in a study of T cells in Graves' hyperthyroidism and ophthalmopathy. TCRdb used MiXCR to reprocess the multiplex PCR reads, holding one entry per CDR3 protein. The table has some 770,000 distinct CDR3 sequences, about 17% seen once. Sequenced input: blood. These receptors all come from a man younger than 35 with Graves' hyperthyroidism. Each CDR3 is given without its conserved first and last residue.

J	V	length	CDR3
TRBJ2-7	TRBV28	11	ASSFQILHEQY
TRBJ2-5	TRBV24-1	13	ATSDARGAGVTQY
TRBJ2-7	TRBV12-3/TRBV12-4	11	ASSLTPRFEQY
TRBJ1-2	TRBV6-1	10	ASSSGQIGYT
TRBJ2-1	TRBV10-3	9	AISERDEQF
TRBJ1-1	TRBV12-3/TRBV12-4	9	ASSFLAEAF
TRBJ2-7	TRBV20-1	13	SATTDWDTNYEQY
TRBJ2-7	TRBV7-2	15	ASSLGGTATNSYEQY
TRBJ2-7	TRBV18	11	ASSSPGTYEQY
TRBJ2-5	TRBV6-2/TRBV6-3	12	ASRKGQGWETQY
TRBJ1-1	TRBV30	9	AWSTGREAF
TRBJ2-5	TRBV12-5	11	ASGSPPPGTQY
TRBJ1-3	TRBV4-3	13	ASSPVGARGNTIY
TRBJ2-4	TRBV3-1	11	ASSPDRGDIQY
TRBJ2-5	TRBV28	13	ASSPEASGEETQY
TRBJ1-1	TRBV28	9	ASRDNTEAF
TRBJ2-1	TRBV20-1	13	SARDRGSAYNEQF
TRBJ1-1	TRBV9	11	ASSVVGDTEAF
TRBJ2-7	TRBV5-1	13	ASSLDWGSSYEQY
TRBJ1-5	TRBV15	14	ATSRGQLVSNQPQH
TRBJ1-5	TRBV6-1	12	ASSNRANNQPQH
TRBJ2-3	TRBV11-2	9	ASSLTNTQY
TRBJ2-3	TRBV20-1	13	SAGTSGKSTDTQY
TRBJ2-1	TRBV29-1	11	SVVGLLGNEQF
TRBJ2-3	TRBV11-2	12	ASSLGALWDTQY
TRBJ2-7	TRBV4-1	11	ASSHTTRYEQY
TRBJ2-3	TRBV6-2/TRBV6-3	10	ATSPGTDTQY
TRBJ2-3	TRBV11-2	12	ASSLGRARDTQY
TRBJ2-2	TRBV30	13	AWSAGGSDTGELF
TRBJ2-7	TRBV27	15	ASSLLGVAGSAYEQY
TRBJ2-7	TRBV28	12	ASSPPDKAYEQY
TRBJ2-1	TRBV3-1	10	ASSHGYNEQF
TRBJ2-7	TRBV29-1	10	SVAVPSYEQY
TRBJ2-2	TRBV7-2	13	ASSLAGGRTGELF
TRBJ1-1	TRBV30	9	AWSLGTEAF
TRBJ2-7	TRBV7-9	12	ASSSPGQFYEQY
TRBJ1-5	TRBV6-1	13	ASSHWGQGDQPQH
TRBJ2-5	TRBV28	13	ASSGNRKYGETQY
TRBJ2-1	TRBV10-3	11	AINKQGGDEQF
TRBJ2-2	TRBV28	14	ASSPRTGESTGELF
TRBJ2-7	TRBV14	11	ASSQGAVYEQY
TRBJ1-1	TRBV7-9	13	ASSLALTGGTEAF
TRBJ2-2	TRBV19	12	ASSIGAGTLELF
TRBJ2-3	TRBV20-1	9	SAILADTQY
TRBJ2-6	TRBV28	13	ASRKGGPGANVLT
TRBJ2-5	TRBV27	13	ASRRLGLEEETQY
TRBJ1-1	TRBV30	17	AWSVLRSGAEFSYTEAF
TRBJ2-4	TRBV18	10	ASSQPTNIQY
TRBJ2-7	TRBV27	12	ASTRTGGSHEQY
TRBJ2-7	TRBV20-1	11	SAHPTSSYEQY
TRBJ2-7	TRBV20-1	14	SARITGTGTSYEQY
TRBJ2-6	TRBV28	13	ASSRSTAGANVLT
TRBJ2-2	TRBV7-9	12	ASRRQGETGELF
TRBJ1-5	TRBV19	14	ASNRPGLGDNQPQH
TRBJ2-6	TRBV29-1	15	SVVGYQGARGANVLT